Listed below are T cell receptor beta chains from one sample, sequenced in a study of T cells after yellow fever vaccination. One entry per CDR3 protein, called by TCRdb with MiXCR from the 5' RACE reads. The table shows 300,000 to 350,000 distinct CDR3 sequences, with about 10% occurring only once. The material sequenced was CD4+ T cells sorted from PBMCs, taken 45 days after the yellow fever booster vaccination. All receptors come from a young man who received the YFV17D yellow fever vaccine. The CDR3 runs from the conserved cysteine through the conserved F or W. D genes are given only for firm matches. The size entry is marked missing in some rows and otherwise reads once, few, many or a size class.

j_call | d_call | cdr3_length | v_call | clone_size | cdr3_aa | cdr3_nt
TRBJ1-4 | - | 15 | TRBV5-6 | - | CASSLVAAGEEKLFF | TGTGCCAGCAGCTTGGTGGCAGCCGGGGAGGAAAAACTGTTTTTT
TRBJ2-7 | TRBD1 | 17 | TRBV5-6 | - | CASSPPGQGWLGGEQYF | TGTGCCAGCAGCCCTCCGGGACAGGGGTGGCTCGGGGGTGAGCAGTACTTC
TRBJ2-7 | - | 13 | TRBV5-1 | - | CASTDQGLGEQYF | TGCGCCAGCACCGACCAGGGGCTCGGCGAGCAGTACTTC
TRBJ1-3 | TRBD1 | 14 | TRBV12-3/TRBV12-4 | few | CASTRDRRGNTIYF | TGTGCCAGCACTCGGGACAGGCGTGGAAACACCATATATTTT
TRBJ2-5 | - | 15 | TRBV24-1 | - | CATTHGYKAEETQYF | TGTGCCACCACTCATGGGTACAAAGCCGAAGAGACCCAGTACTTC
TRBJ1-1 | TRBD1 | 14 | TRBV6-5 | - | CASLQGGRNTEAFF | TGTGCCAGCTTACAGGGGGGCCGGAACACTGAAGCTTTCTTT
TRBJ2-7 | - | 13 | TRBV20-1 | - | CSARDRAGYEQYF | TGCAGTGCTAGAGATCGGGCAGGCTACGAGCAGTACTTC
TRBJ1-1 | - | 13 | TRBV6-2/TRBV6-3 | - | CASSYNSNTEAFF | TGTGCCAGCAGTTACAACAGCAACACTGAAGCTTTCTTT
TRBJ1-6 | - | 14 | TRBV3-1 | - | CASSQGGKGSPLHF | TGTGCCAGCAGCCAAGGGGGTAAGGGATCACCCCTCCACTTT
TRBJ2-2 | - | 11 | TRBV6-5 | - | CASRTTGELFF | TGTGCCAGCAGAACGACCGGGGAGCTGTTTTTT
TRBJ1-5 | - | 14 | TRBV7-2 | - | CASSLGGASQPQHF | TGTGCCAGCAGCTTAGGGGGGGCTAGTCAGCCCCAGCATTTT
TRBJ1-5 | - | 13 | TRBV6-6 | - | CASSLAGTRPQHF | TGTGCCAGCAGTCTCGCGGGGACGAGGCCCCAGCATTTT
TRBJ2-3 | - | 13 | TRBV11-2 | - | CASSLNAGDTQYF | TGTGCCAGCAGCTTAAATGCGGGAGATACGCAGTATTTT
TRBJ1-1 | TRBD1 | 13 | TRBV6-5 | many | CASSFQQGTEAFF | TGTGCCAGCAGTTTCCAACAGGGGACTGAAGCTTTCTTT
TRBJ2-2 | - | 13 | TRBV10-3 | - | CAISEGGTGELFF | TGTGCCATCTCGGAGGGGGGGACCGGGGAGCTGTTTTTT
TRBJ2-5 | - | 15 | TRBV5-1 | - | CASRLQGRAVETQYF | TGCGCCAGCAGACTCCAGGGGAGGGCGGTGGAGACCCAGTACTTC
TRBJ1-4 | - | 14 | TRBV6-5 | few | CASSYNRVGEKLFF | TGTGCCAGCAGTTACAACAGGGTGGGAGAAAAACTGTTTTTT
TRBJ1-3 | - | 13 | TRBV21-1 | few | CASITVSGNTIYF | TGTGCCAGCATCACAGTGTCTGGAAACACCATATATTTT
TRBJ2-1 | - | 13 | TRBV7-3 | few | CASSLTGALEQFF | TGTGCCAGCAGCTTAACGGGGGCTTTGGAGCAGTTCTTC
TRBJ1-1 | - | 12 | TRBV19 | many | CASRFRDSEAFF | TGTGCCAGTAGATTCAGGGATTCTGAAGCTTTCTTT
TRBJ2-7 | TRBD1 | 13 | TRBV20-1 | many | CSARTGQGNEQYF | TGCAGTGCTAGAACGGGACAGGGGAACGAGCAGTACTTC
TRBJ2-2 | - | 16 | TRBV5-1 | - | CASSPGVRGNTGELFF | TGCGCCAGCAGCCCCGGGGTGAGGGGGAACACCGGGGAGCTGTTTTTT
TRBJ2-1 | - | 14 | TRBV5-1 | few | CASSLEQGIDEQFF | TGCGCCAGCAGCTTGGAACAGGGAATCGATGAGCAGTTCTTC
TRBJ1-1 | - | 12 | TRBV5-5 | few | CASIWDDGRAFF | TGTGCCAGCATCTGGGATGACGGAAGAGCTTTCTTT
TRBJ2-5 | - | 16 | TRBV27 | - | CASSPRRGRVGETQYF | TGTGCCAGCAGTCCCCGCCGAGGACGAGTGGGAGAGACCCAGTACTTC
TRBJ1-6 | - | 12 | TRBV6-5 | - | CASSSPNSPLHF | TGTGCCAGCAGTTCACCGAATTCACCCCTCCACTTT
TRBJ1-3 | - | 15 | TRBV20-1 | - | CSAGPGESSGNTIYF | TGCAGTGCTGGACCCGGGGAAAGCTCTGGAAACACCATATATTTT
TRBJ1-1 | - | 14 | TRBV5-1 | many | CASSPTSQDTEAFF | TGCGCCAGCAGCCCTACTTCCCAGGACACTGAAGCTTTCTTT
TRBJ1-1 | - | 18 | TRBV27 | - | CASSLWGRGGRLGTEAFF | TGTGCCAGCAGTTTATGGGGTAGGGGGGGGCGGTTGGGCACTGAAGCTTTCTTT
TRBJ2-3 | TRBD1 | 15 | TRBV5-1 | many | CASSTGTGVTDTQYF | TGCGCCAGCAGCACCGGGACAGGGGTAACAGATACGCAGTATTTT
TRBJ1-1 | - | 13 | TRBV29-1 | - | CSSLSGGNTEAFF | TGCAGCTCCTTATCGGGGGGGAACACTGAAGCTTTCTTT